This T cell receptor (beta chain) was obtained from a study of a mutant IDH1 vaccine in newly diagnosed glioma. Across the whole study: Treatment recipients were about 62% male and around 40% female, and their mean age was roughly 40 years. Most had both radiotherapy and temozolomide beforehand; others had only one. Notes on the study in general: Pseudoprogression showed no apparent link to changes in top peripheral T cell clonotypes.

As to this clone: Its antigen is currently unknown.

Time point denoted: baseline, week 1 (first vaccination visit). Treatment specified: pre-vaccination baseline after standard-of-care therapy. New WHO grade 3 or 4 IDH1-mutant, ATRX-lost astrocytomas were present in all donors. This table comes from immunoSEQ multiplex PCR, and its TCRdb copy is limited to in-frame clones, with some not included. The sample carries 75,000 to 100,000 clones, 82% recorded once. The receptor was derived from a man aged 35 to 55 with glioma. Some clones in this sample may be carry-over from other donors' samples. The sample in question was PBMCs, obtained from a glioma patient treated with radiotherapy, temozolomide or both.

The CDR3 sequence: CASSITTKDYGYTF. The CDR3 bases are TGTGCCAGTAGTATAACCACCAAGGACTATGGCTACACCTTC. The J gene is TRBJ1-2, the V gene TRBV19; D call uncertain. The CDR3 runs to 14 residues. The V gene's germline CDR1 is LNHDA and CDR2 SQIVND (reference sequence). Trimming cost V 2 bases and J 3 bases, with 10 bases left between them.